The 18 T cell receptor beta chains below were found in one sample sequenced in a study of response to subunit inactivated influenza vaccine. One entry per CDR3 protein, called by TCRdb with MiXCR from the RT-PCR reads. This sample has 750,000 to 850,000 distinct CDR3 sequences, with about 18% found just once. Sequencing was performed on PBMCs from blood, taken roughly 5 days after vaccination. The source of these receptors is a man aged 45-60 years who received an inactivated influenza vaccine.

The V call is TRBV7-6, the J call TRBJ2-2; 8 nucleotides line up with TRBD1. Germline CDR1 is SGHVS and CDR2 is FNYEAQ. The CDR3 runs 15 residues. Trimming at V came to 2 bases and at J to 6 bases, leaving 5 bases not matched to a gene. CDR3 loop: CASSLFGQGPGELFF. The DNA of the CDR3 is TGTGCCAGCAGCTTATTCGGACAGGGCCCCGGGGAGCTGTTTTTT.

This clonotype was counted only a few times. The CDR3 is CASSYGTVPKNSYNEQFF. The DNA for the CDR3 is TGTGCCAGCAGTTACGGGACCGTACCTAAAAATTCCTACAATGAGCAGTTCTTC. The chain joins TRBV6-2 or TRBV6-3 to TRBJ2-1, with D perhaps given as TRBD1 or TRBD2 (5 bases each). The CDR3 extends over 18 amino acids. Trimming took off 2 bases at V and 1 base at J, with 18 bases between the two ends. The germline gives CDR1 MNHEY, CDR2 SVGEGT.

The genes are TRBV4-2 and TRBJ2-3; 9 positions match TRBD2. This CDR3 contains 16 residues. Per the germline V gene, CDR1 is LGHNA and CDR2 is YNFKEQ. V lost 0 bases to trimming and J lost 4 bases; unmatched junction nucleotides: 5. This chain's CDR3 is CASSQDRGLAADTQYF. The CDR3 region has the DNA TGTGCCAGCAGCCAAGATCGGGGACTAGCAGCAGATACGCAGTATTTT.

The V and J genes are TRBV20-1 and TRBJ1-4, with no clear D. CDR1 is DFQATT, CDR2 SNEGSKA, per germline (reference sequence). Trimming removed 5 bases from V and 0 bases from J, with 13 bases in between. This CDR3 spans 15 amino acids. The CDR3 region has the DNA TGCAGTGCTGGGAGTGGTAGCTCAACTAATGAAAAACTGTTTTTT. This sequence encodes CSAGSGSSTNEKLFF.

This clonotype was detected a few times. The rearrangement uses TRBV28 and TRBJ1-1, with no clear D. V lost 8 bases, J lost 1 base, and 11 bases lay in between. This CDR3 has 13 amino acids. The germline CDR1 and CDR2 sequences are MDHEN and SYDVKM. The CDR3 here is CASDPTRNTEAFF. CDR3 coding DNA: TGTGCCAGCGACCCGACAAGGAACACTGAAGCTTTCTTT.

This clonotype was picked up a small number of times. The V call is TRBV4-3, the J call TRBJ2-5; D is uncertain. This CDR3 has 14 amino acids. The germline CDR1 and CDR2 sequences are LGHNA and YSLEER. V was trimmed by 0 bases and J by 4 bases, leaving 9 bases between them. The CDR3 DNA is TGCGCCAGCAGCCAAGAATACTCTCCAGAGACCCAGTACTTC. Its translation is CASSQEYSPETQYF.

This clonotype occurred a few times. J is TRBJ2-7 and V is TRBV9, with 7 bases aligning to TRBD2. The CDR3 is 16 residues long. Germline assignment: CDR1 SGDLS and CDR2 YYNGEE. The trim removed 0 bases at V and 2 bases at J, leaving 8 bases unmatched. This chain's CDR3 is CASSVDGSGPPYEQYF. Written as DNA, the CDR3 is TGTGCCAGCAGCGTAGATGGTAGCGGGCCACCCTACGAGCAGTACTTC.

This clonotype showed up many times. The CDR3 region has the DNA TGTGCCAGCAGTTTATTCTCCTACAATGAGCAGTTCTTC. Its protein is CASSLFSYNEQFF. This chain joins TRBV28 and TRBJ2-1; D gene ambiguous. This CDR3 is 13 amino acids long. Trimming pared 1 base from V and 0 bases from J, leaving 1 base between. Germline V gives CDR1 MDHEN, CDR2 SYDVKM.

The chain links TRBV5-6 to TRBJ2-3; 13 nucleotides line up with TRBD2. Germline CDR1 reads SGHDT; CDR2 reads YYEEEE. V shed 4 bases, J shed 4 bases, and the junction held 3 bases outside the gene matches. This CDR3 spans 15 amino acids. The CDR3 nucleotides are TGTGCCAGCAGCCTGGGACTAGCGGGGCCAGATACGCAGTATTTT. It encodes CASSLGLAGPDTQYF.

The V and J genes are TRBV12-3 or TRBV12-4 and TRBJ2-7, with 10 bases fitting TRBD1. The CDR3 loop spans 14 amino acids. Trimming removed 2 bases from V and 5 bases from J; junction bases left unmatched: 3. The CDR3 DNA reads TGTGCCAGCAGTTTAAGGGGACAGGGGAACGAGCAGTACTTC. Translating gives CASSLRGQGNEQYF.

The CDR3 loop reads CASAPFLGVGGYTF. CDR3 DNA sequence: TGTGCCAGCGCTCCTTTTTTGGGTGTGGGGGGCTACACCTTC. The chain combines TRBV2 with TRBJ1-2; D is undetermined. V was trimmed by 8 bases and J by 8 bases, leaving 21 bases between them. Germline CDR1 is SNHLY and CDR2 is FYNNEI. The CDR3 has 14 amino acids.

The sample holds a few counts of this clonotype. CDR3 protein: CASSLTQGGYEQYF. For the CDR3, the DNA is TGTGCCAGCAGCTTAACCCAAGGCGGATACGAGCAGTACTTC. V and J are TRBV7-9 and TRBJ2-7; no definite D call. This CDR3 is built from 14 residues. Germline CDR1 and CDR2: SEHNR and FQNEAQ (reference sequence). Deletions cut 2 bases from V and 4 bases from J, with 12 bases between.

The chain recombines TRBV2 with TRBJ2-1, with D unclear. CDR1 SNHLY and CDR2 FYNNEI come from the germline V gene. The germline V and J ends were trimmed by 2 bases and 8 bases, with 7 bases remaining between them. The CDR3 totals 12 residues. The CDR3 nucleotides read TGTGCCAGCAGTGAACTTGGATATGAGCAGTTCTTC. Translated, it gives CASSELGYEQFF.

This clonotype was seen more than once but under ten times. V gene TRBV9 combines with J gene TRBJ1-6, with D unresolved. This CDR3 spans 15 amino acids. Trimming left V 0 bases short and J 7 bases short, with 11 bases between. Germline CDR1 and CDR2: SGDLS and YYNGEE. The CDR3 sequence is CASSVGGAGNSPLHF. The CDR3 DNA reads TGTGCCAGCAGCGTAGGCGGTGCAGGAAATTCACCCCTCCACTTT.

V is TRBV20-1 and J is TRBJ1-2; D not certain. The length of the CDR3 is 13 residues. V was pared by 6 bases and J by 4 bases, with 15 bases between. From germline, CDR1 is DFQATT and CDR2 SNEGSKA (reference sequence). DNA for the CDR3: TGCAGTGCCCTGCCGGTGGAGGGCTATGGCTACACCTTC. It translates to CSALPVEGYGYTF.

The chain recombines TRBV6-5 with TRBJ1-6; 8 positions agree with TRBD1. The CDR3 spans 15 residues. V lost 0 bases to trimming and J lost 13 bases; unmatched junction nucleotides: 8. Germline CDR1 is MNHEY and CDR2 is SVGAGI. CDR3 in DNA: TGTGCCAGCAGTTACTCGGATCAGGGGGCTCAGCCCCTCCACTTT. Translating it yields CASSYSDQGAQPLHF.

The genes are TRBV4-3 and TRBJ2-2, with 8 nucleotides matching TRBD1. In germline, CDR1 is LGHNA, CDR2 YSLEER. This CDR3 is 16 amino acids long. J lost 5 bases, V lost 0 bases, and 5 bases had no gene match. The CDR3: CASSQEGTGVTGELFF. The CDR3 DNA sequence: TGCGCCAGCAGCCAAGAAGGGACAGGAGTTACCGGGGAGCTGTTTTTT.

This clonotype was seen ten or more times. The CDR3 sequence is CSAFSNEQFF. The DNA for the CDR3 is TGCAGTGCTTTCAGCAATGAGCAGTTCTTC. The rearrangement uses TRBV20-1 and TRBJ2-1, with D hard to call. Per germline, CDR1 DFQATT and CDR2 SNEGSKA (reference sequence). This CDR3 is 10 amino acids long. V gave up 5 bases and J gave up 6 bases, with 5 bases separating them.